Below are 10 T cell receptor beta chains sequenced from a single sample in a study of T cell repertoires in cytomegalovirus infection. TCRdb re-called the reads through MiXCR, storing one row per CDR3 protein. Counted here are hundreds of thousands of distinct CDR3 sequences, roughly 30% occurring once; the ten biggest clones make up approximately 15%. The material sequenced was PBMCs. Receptors originate from a human donor in good health (CMV status not recorded). Some clones in this sample may be carry-over from other donors' samples.

For this clonotype: Since a much larger clone is just one base distant, this may be a read error. V usage is TRBV19 and J usage is TRBJ1-1, with no clear D. CDR3 length: 12 amino acids. In germline, CDR1 is LNHDA, CDR2 SQIVND (reference sequence). CDR3 in DNA: TGTGCCAGTAGTATGCTGAGGACTGAATCTTTCTTT. This encodes CASSMLRTESFF.

A remark on this clonotype: The CDR3 ends on some other residue instead of the conserved phenylalanine or tryptophan, so this is likely a read error. The chain recombines TRBV7-2 with TRBJ2-1, with D uncertain. Germline CDR1 SGHTA, CDR2 FQGNSA. CDR3 length equals 15 residues. Deletions cut 7 bases from V and 3 bases from J, with 16 bases between. For the CDR3, the DNA is TGTGCCAGCATACGCAACACGGTGAACTACAATGAGCAGTTCTGC. It yields the protein CASIRNTVNYNEQFC.

The CDR3 loop reads CASSPKTGSTDTQYF. The CDR3 coding sequence is TGTGCCAGCTCACCCAAAACGGGTAGCACAGATACGCAGTATTTT. The chain has TRBV18 and TRBJ2-3; no clear D gene. Per the germline V gene, CDR1 is KGHSH and CDR2 is LQKENI. The CDR3 length is 15 residues. V lost 3 bases to trimming and J lost 0 bases, with 10 bases between them.

The chain recombines TRBV10-3 with TRBJ2-1; 7 bases agree with TRBD1. The V and J ends lost 7 bases and 5 bases, in that order; junction bases with no gene match: 8. This CDR3 has 14 amino acids. Germline V gene sequence: CDR1 ENHRY, CDR2 SYGVKD. The CDR3 region is CAIKTTGNNNEQFF. Here the CDR3 DNA reads TGTGCCATCAAAACGACAGGGAACAACAATGAGCAGTTCTTC.

A single count supports this clonotype. The J gene is TRBJ2-7, the V gene TRBV28, with D possibly matching TRBD2 (7 bases). The CDR3 covers 15 residues. Germline lookup yields CDR1 MDHEN and CDR2 SYDVKM. V was clipped by 7 bases and J by 1 base, with 17 bases between them. The DNA for the CDR3 is TGTGCCAGCAATACCTGGGGAGGGGGATCCTACGAGCAGTACTTC. It encodes CASNTWGGGSYEQYF.

This clonotype has more than one count but fewer than ten. The chain is built from TRBV25-1 and TRBJ1-2; possible D gene TRBD1, 5 bases. There are 12 residues in the CDR3. V lost 6 bases to trimming and J lost 8 bases, with 13 bases between them. CDR1 and CDR2 from the germline V gene are MGHDK and SYGVNS. The CDR3 region has the DNA TGTGCCAGCAGCCGCGGGGCGGAGGGCTACACCTTC. Protein sequence: CASSRGAEGYTF.

This clonotype was observed a few times. The chain employs TRBV7-8 and TRBJ2-7; D not certain. Between the trimmed V and J ends, which lost 1 base and 6 bases, there was a span of 10 bases. The CDR3 length is 13 residues. CDR1 SGHVS and CDR2 FQNEAQ come from the germline V gene. In DNA form, the CDR3 reads TGTGCCAGCAGCTTAGGCCCGAACAGCGAGCAGTACTTC. It translates to CASSLGPNSEQYF.

Regarding this clonotype: This is likely a read error, given that the CDR3 carries no conserved phenylalanine or tryptophan at its end. The chain employs TRBV7-2 and TRBJ1-1; 9 bases line up with TRBD1. The CDR3 sequence is 15 residues long. Unmatched junction bases numbered 5, after V lost 4 bases and J lost 2 bases. Germline loops: CDR1 SGHTA, CDR2 FQGNSA. This CDR3 reads CASSSQGAINTEAFC. For the CDR3, the DNA is TGTGCCAGCAGCTCACAGGGGGCAATTAACACTGAAGCTTTCTGT.

This clonotype was detected ten times or more. This chain uses TRBV7-8 with TRBJ2-7; D gene unclear. From germline, CDR1 is SGHVS and CDR2 FQNEAQ. The CDR3 contains 14 residues. Trimming stripped 3 bases from V and 4 bases from J, with 13 bases between. CDR3 residues: CASSFLGQAYEQYF. The CDR3 nucleotides read TGTGCCAGCAGCTTTTTAGGGCAGGCATACGAGCAGTACTTC.

V gene TRBV12-3 or TRBV12-4 combines with J gene TRBJ1-1; D not resolved. Trimming stripped 3 bases from V and 3 bases from J, with 14 bases between. The CDR3 loop spans 15 amino acids. Here the CDR3 reads CASSLKRASHTEAFF. The CDR3 DNA sequence: TGTGCCAGCAGTTTGAAGAGGGCAAGTCACACTGAAGCTTTCTTT.